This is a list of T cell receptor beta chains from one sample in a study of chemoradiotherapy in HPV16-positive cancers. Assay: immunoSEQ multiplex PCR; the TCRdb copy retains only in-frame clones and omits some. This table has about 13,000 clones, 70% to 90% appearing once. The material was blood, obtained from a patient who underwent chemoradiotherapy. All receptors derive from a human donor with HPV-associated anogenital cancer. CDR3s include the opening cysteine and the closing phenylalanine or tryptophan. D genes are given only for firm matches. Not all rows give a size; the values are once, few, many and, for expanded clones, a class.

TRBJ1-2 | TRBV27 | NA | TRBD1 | CASKARGLDYGYTF | TGTGCCAGCAAAGCCAGGGGGCTAGACTATGGCTACACCTTC
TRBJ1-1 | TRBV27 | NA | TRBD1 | CASSPRTGNTEAFF | TGTGCCAGCAGTCCGAGGACAGGGAACACTGAAGCTTTCTTT
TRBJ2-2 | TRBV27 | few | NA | CATAPGVTGELFF | TGTGCCACCGCCCCCGGAGTAACCGGGGAGCTGTTTTTT
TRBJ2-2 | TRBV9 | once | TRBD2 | CASSVERKRGGPGELFF | TGTGCCAGCAGCGTAGAACGGAAGCGGGGGGGCCCCGGGGAGCTGTTTTTT
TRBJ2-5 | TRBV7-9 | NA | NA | CASSSLGETQYF | TGTGCCAGCAGCTCCCTTGGAGAGACCCAGTACTTC
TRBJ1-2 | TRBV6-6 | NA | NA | CASSHGQTNYGYTF | TGTGCCAGCAGTCACGGACAGACTAACTATGGCTACACCTTC
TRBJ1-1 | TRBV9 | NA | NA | CASSVMNTEAFF | TGTGCCAGCAGCGTAATGAACACTGAAGCTTTCTTT
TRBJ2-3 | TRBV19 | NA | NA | CASSNDGGGTDTQYF | TGTGCCAGTAGTAACGATGGGGGTGGCACAGATACGCAGTATTTT
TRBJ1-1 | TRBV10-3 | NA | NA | CAISEGPFEAFF | TGTGCCATCAGTGAAGGGCCCTTTGAAGCTTTCTTT
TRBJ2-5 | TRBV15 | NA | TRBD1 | CATSRTRDRGETQYF | TGTGCCACCAGCAGAACAAGGGACAGAGGAGAGACCCAGTACTTC
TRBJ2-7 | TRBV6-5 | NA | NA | CASSYGASYEQYF | TGTGCCAGCAGTTATGGGGCCAGCTACGAGCAGTACTTC
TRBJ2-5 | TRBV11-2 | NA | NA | CASSFPPGETQYF | TGTGCCAGCAGCTTTCCTCCGGGAGAGACCCAGTACTTC
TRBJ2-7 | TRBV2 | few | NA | CASSRTLTGEYF | TGTGCCAGCAGTCGGACTCTGACCGGGGAGTACTTC
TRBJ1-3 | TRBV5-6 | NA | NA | CASSLGGLGNTIYF | TGTGCCAGCAGCTTGGGCGGCCTCGGAAACACCATATATTTT
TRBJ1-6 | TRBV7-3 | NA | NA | CASSQGMNSPLHF | TGTGCCAGCAGCCAGGGGATGAATTCACCCCTCCACTTT
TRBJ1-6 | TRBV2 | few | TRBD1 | CASLGQYNSPLHF | TGTGCCAGCTTGGGACAGTATAATTCACCCCTCCACTTT
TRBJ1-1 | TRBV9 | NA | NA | CASSVDLQTMNTEAFF | TGTGCCAGCAGCGTAGATTTACAGACCATGAACACTGAAGCTTTCTTT
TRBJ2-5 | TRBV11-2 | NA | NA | CASSLAGGEATQYF | TGTGCCAGCAGCTTAGCGGGCGGGGAAGCGACCCAGTACTTC
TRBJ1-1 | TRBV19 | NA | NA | CASSITGRGTEAFF | TGTGCCAGTAGTATAACAGGGAGGGGCACTGAAGCTTTCTTT
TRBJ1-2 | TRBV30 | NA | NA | CAWSKIGGNYGYTF | TGTGCCTGGAGCAAAATAGGCGGAAACTATGGCTACACCTTC
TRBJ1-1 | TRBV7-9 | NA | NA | CASSPRLGTTEAFF | TGTGCCAGCAGCCCAAGACTGGGAACCACTGAAGCTTTCTTT
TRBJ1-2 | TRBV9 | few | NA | CASSVGDRPNYGYTF | TGTGCCAGCAGCGTAGGCGACAGGCCTAACTATGGCTACACCTTC
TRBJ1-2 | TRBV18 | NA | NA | CASSPRAGGLSNYGYTF | TGTGCCAGCTCACCAAGAGCCGGGGGACTTTCTAACTATGGCTACACCTTC
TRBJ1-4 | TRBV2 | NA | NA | CASSKGVLNEKLFF | TGTGCCAGCAGTAAGGGGGTACTTAATGAAAAACTGTTTTTT
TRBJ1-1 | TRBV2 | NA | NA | CASSEGRAPSAEAFF | TGTGCCAGCAGTGAAGGTCGGGCTCCAAGCGCTGAAGCTTTCTTT
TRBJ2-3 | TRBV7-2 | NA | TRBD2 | CASSLVIGGATQYF | TGTGCCAGCAGCTTAGTTATCGGGGGGGCTACGCAGTATTTT
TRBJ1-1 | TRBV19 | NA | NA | CASSMRPFAEVTEAFF | TGTGCCAGTAGTATGAGGCCTTTTGCTGAAGTAACTGAAGCTTTCTTT